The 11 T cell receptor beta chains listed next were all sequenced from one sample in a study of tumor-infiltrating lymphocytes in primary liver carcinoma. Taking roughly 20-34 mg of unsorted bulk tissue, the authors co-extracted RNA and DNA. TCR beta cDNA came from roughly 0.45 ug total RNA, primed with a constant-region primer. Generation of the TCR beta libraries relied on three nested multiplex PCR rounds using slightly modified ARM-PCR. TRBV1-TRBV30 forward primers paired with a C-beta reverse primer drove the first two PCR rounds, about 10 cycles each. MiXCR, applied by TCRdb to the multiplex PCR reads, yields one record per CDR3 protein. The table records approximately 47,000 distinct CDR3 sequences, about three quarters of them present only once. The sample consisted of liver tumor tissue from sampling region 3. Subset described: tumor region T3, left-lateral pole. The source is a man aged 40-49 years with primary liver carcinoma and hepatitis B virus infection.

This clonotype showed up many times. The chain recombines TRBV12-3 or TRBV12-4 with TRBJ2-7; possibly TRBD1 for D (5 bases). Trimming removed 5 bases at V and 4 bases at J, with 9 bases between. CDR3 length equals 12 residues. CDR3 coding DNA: TGTGCCAGCAGTCTAGGGGAATACGAGCAGTACTTC. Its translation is CASSLGEYEQYF.

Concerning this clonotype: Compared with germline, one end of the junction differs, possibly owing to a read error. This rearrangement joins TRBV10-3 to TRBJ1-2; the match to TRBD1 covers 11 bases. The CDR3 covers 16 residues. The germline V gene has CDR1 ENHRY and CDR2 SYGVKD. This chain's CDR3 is CAISESDRGHEGGYTF. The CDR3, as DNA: TGTGCCATTAGTGAGTCGGACAGGGGGCACGAAGGTGGCTACACCTTC.

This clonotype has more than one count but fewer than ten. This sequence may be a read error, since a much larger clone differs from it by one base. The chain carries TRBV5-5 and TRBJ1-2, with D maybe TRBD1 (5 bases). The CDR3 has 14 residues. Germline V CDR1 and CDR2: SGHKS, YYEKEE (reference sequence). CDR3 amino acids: CASSLGQSNYGYAF. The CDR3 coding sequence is TGTGCCAGCAGCTTGGGACAGTCCAACTATGGCTACGCCTTC.

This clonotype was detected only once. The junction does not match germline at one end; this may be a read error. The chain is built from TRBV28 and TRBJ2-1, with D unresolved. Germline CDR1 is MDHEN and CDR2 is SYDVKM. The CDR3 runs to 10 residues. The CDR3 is CVSCSNEQFF. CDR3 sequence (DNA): TGTGTCAGCTGTAGCAATGAGCAGTTCTTC.

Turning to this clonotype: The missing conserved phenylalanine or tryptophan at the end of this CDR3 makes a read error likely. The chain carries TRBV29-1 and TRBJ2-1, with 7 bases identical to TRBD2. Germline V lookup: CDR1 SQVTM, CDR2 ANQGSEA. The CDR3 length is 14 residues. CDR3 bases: TGCAGCGCTACGGGGGGAGTGGCCTATAATGAGCAGTTCTTA. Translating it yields CSATGGVAYNEQFL.

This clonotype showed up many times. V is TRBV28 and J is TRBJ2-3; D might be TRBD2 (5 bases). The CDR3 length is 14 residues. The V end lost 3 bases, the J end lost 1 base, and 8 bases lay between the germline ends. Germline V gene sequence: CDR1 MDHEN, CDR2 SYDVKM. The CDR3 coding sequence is TGTGCCAGCAGTTTCCTTAGCGGCACAGATACGCAGTATTTT. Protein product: CASSFLSGTDTQYF. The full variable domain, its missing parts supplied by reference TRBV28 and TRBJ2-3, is DVKVTQSSRYLVKRTGEKVFLECVQDMDHENMFWYRQDPGLGLRLIYFSYDVKMKEKGDIPEGYSVSREKKERFSLILESASTNQTSMYLCASSFLSGTDTQYFGPGTRLTVL.

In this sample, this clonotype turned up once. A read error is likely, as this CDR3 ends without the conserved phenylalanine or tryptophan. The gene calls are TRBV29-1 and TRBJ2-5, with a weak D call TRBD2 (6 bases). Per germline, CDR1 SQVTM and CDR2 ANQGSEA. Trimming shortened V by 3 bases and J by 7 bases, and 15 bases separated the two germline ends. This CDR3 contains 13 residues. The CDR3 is CSVEGLNKLTQYY. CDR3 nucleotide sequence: TGCAGCGTTGAGGGACTTAACAAATTGACCCAGTACTAC.

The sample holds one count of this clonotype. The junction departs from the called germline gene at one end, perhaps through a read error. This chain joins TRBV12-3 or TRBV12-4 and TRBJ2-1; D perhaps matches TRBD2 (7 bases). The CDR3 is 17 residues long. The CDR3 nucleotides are TGTACCAGCAGTTTAGCGCTGGAGTGGGGGGGCCGGAATGAGCAGTTCTTC. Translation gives CTSSLALEWGGRNEQFF.

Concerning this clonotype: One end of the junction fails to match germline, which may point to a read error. As DNA, the CDR3 is TGTGCCACCAGGGATGCGACTGTAAGCTCCTACAATGAACAGTTCTTC. Translated, it gives CATRDATVSSYNEQFF. The V and J genes are TRBV24-1 and TRBJ2-1; D unclear. Germline-derived CDR1 and CDR2 are KGHDR and SFDVKD. The CDR3 contains 16 residues.

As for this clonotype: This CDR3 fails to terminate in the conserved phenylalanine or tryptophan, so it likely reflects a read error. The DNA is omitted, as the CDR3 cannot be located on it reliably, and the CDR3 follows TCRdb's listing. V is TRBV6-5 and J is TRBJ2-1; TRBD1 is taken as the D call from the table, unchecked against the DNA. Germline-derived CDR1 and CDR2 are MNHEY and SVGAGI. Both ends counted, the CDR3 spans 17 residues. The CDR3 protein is CASRSRQGALQLNERFL.

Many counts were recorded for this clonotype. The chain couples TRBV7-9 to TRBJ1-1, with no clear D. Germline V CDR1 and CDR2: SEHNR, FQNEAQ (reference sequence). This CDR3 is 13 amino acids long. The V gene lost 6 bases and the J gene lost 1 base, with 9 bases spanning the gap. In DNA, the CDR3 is TGTGCCAGCAGAACGGACGGGAACACTGAAGCTTTCTTT. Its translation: CASRTDGNTEAFF.